Listed below are T cell receptor beta chains from one sample, sequenced in a study of T cell responses to AZD1222 COVID-19 vaccine. TCRdb keeps only in-frame clones here, not all; method: immunoSEQ multiplex PCR. The sample contains some 80,000 clones, about 82% of which appear only once. This specimen consisted of peripheral blood, obtained on day 0 of AZD1222 vaccination. These receptors were obtained from an adult in good health. CDR3s include the opening cysteine and the closing phenylalanine or tryptophan. The order of the fields is J gene, V gene, clone size, D gene, CDR3 DNA, CDR3 protein. A D gene is named only where the DNA matches it firmly. Size values are once, few and many counts, or a class for expanded clones, and some rows have none.

j_gene: TRBJ1-1; v_gene: TRBV6-5; abundance: -; d_gene: -; CDR3nt: TGTGCCAGCAGCCGGACAATGGGGGGGCACACTGAAGCTTTCTTT; CDR3aa: CASSRTMGGHTEAFF
j_gene: TRBJ1-6; v_gene: TRBV6-5; abundance: -; d_gene: TRBD1; CDR3nt: TGTGCCAGCAGGCGGGACAGGGATTCACCCCTCCACTTT; CDR3aa: CASRRDRDSPLHF
j_gene: TRBJ1-2; v_gene: TRBV5-6; abundance: -; d_gene: -; CDR3nt: TGTGCCAGCAGGGGCAAGTACTATGGCTACACCTTC; CDR3aa: CASRGKYYGYTF
j_gene: TRBJ1-2; v_gene: TRBV5-1; abundance: -; d_gene: -; CDR3nt: TGCGCCAGCAGCCCCTGGACGACTAACTATGGCTACACCTTC; CDR3aa: CASSPWTTNYGYTF
j_gene: TRBJ1-2; v_gene: TRBV5-1; abundance: -; d_gene: -; CDR3nt: TGCGCCAGCAGCTTGGACCAGCCTGAACTGGATGGCTACACCTTC; CDR3aa: CASSLDQPELDGYTF
j_gene: TRBJ2-5; v_gene: TRBV6-8; abundance: -; d_gene: TRBD1; CDR3nt: TGTGCCAGCCGCCCCCCCCCGGGACAGGGGCGAGAGACCCAGTACTTC; CDR3aa: CASRPPPGQGRETQYF
j_gene: TRBJ2-7; v_gene: TRBV5-1; abundance: -; d_gene: TRBD2; CDR3nt: TGCGCCAGCAGCTTGGGTCGGGAGGGCTACGAGCAGTACTTC; CDR3aa: CASSLGREGYEQYF
j_gene: TRBJ1-2; v_gene: TRBV20-1; abundance: once; d_gene: TRBD1; CDR3nt: TGCAGTGCTAGTACGACAGGGATTATTACTAACTATGGCTACACCTTC; CDR3aa: CSASTTGIITNYGYTF
j_gene: TRBJ1-2; v_gene: TRBV28; abundance: -; d_gene: TRBD1; CDR3nt: TGTGCCAGCAGCGACAGGGCCCCCCCGGTCTACACCTTC; CDR3aa: CASSDRAPPVYTF
j_gene: TRBJ1-4; v_gene: TRBV19; abundance: -; d_gene: -; CDR3nt: TGTGCCAGTAGTATAGCTCTGGGAGCAACTAATGAAAAACTGTTTTTT; CDR3aa: CASSIALGATNEKLFF
j_gene: TRBJ1-2; v_gene: TRBV4-2; abundance: -; d_gene: -; CDR3nt: TGTGCCAGCAGCCAAGAATTTATCGTCAGGACGAGGACCTTC; CDR3aa: CASSQEFIVRTRTF
j_gene: TRBJ2-2; v_gene: TRBV27; abundance: -; d_gene: -; CDR3nt: TGTGCCAGCAGTTTAATTTCCGCCATGCTCGGGATGAACACCGGGGAGCTGTTTTTT; CDR3aa: CASSLISAMLGMNTGELFF
j_gene: TRBJ1-1; v_gene: TRBV11-2; abundance: -; d_gene: -; CDR3nt: TGTGCCAGCAGCTCACGCCGGGGAGGTGAAGCTTTCTTT; CDR3aa: CASSSRRGGEAFF
j_gene: TRBJ2-2; v_gene: TRBV4-3; abundance: -; d_gene: -; CDR3nt: TGCGCCAGCAGCCAATTGAACACCGGGGAGCTGTTTTTT; CDR3aa: CASSQLNTGELFF
j_gene: TRBJ2-1; v_gene: TRBV19; abundance: -; d_gene: TRBD1; CDR3nt: TGTGCCAGTAGTGCTTCTCGGGACAGGGTCAATTTACTCTTC; CDR3aa: CASSASRDRVNLLF
j_gene: TRBJ1-1; v_gene: TRBV7-9; abundance: -; d_gene: TRBD1; CDR3nt: TGTGCCAGCAGCTGGGGACAGGGGGGTACTGAAGCTTTCTTT; CDR3aa: CASSWGQGGTEAFF
j_gene: TRBJ2-2; v_gene: TRBV30; abundance: -; d_gene: TRBD1; CDR3nt: TGTGCCCGAAAGGGACAGGGGCCCACCGGGGAGCTGTTTTTT; CDR3aa: CARKGQGPTGELFF
j_gene: TRBJ2-7; v_gene: TRBV6-6; abundance: -; d_gene: -; CDR3nt: TGTGCCAGCAGTTCCCCCCCCGGGGCCGAGCAGTACTTC; CDR3aa: CASSSPPGAEQYF
j_gene: TRBJ1-6; v_gene: TRBV9; abundance: -; d_gene: TRBD1; CDR3nt: TGTGCCAGCAGCGCACAGGACAGGGACAATTCACCCCTCCACTTT; CDR3aa: CASSAQDRDNSPLHF
j_gene: TRBJ1-1; v_gene: TRBV7-9; abundance: -; d_gene: -; CDR3nt: TGTGCCAGCAGACGTACAAATGAAGCTTTCTTT; CDR3aa: CASRRTNEAFF
j_gene: TRBJ2-2; v_gene: TRBV29-1; abundance: -; d_gene: -; CDR3nt: TGCAGCGTTGATACAGGGTACACCGGGGAGCTGTTTTTT; CDR3aa: CSVDTGYTGELFF
j_gene: TRBJ2-2; v_gene: TRBV7-2; abundance: -; d_gene: -; CDR3nt: TGTGCCAGCAGCTTAGCGGGGCAGGCCGGGGAGCTGTTTTTT; CDR3aa: CASSLAGQAGELFF
j_gene: TRBJ1-2; v_gene: TRBV6-5; abundance: -; d_gene: -; CDR3nt: TGTGCCAGCAGCCAAGGAGGGGGACGTGGCTACACCTTC; CDR3aa: CASSQGGGRGYTF
j_gene: TRBJ1-2; v_gene: TRBV5-8; abundance: -; d_gene: TRBD1; CDR3nt: TGTGCCAGCAGCCCGGACAGGGCTTATGGCTACACCTTC; CDR3aa: CASSPDRAYGYTF
j_gene: TRBJ1-3; v_gene: TRBV11-2; abundance: -; d_gene: -; CDR3nt: TGTGCCAGCAGCCCAAGGGACAACTCTGGAAACACCATATATTTT; CDR3aa: CASSPRDNSGNTIYF
j_gene: TRBJ1-2; v_gene: TRBV4-1; abundance: -; d_gene: -; CDR3nt: TGCGCCAGCAGCCAAGAGGCGGTGGGATATGGCTACACCTTC; CDR3aa: CASSQEAVGYGYTF
j_gene: TRBJ1-2; v_gene: TRBV19; abundance: -; d_gene: -; CDR3nt: TGTGCCAGTAGTATAGATTCGGCAGGCGGCTATGGCTACACCTTC; CDR3aa: CASSIDSAGGYGYTF
j_gene: TRBJ2-2; v_gene: TRBV6-5; abundance: -; d_gene: -; CDR3nt: TGTGCCAGCAGTTACGGTTTCGCAGGGGCGACCGGGGAGCTGTTTTTT; CDR3aa: CASSYGFAGATGELFF